These 5 T cell receptor beta chains came from one sample sequenced in a study of identifying expanded T cells in peripheral blood. Some clones are missing from TCRdb's copy, which holds only in-frame ones; the method was immunoSEQ multiplex PCR. The data show approximately 100,000 clones, 85% to 90% seen once. Source material: blood. The receptors stem from a person between 18 and 75 years old in good health.

V is TRBV5-6 and J is TRBJ1-2, with D uncertain. CDR1 SGHDT and CDR2 YYEEEE come from the germline V gene. With 0 bases removed from V and 2 bases from J, the gap between germline ends came to 11 bases. The CDR3 has 15 residues. CDR3 region: CASSLGSSTNYGYTF. CDR3 nucleotide sequence: TGTGCCAGCAGCTTGGGTTCGTCGACAAACTATGGCTACACCTTC.

This chain's CDR3 is CASSEYGGDTQYF. The CDR3, as DNA: TGTGCCAGCAGTGAATACGGAGGAGATACGCAGTATTTT. This chain joins TRBV6-1 and TRBJ2-3, with D perhaps TRBD2 (5 bases). Per germline, CDR1 MNHNS and CDR2 SASEGT. Trimming left V 2 bases short and J 5 bases short, with 8 bases between. The CDR3 spans 13 residues.

The J gene is TRBJ2-7, the V gene TRBV7-9, with D perhaps matching TRBD2 (7 bases). Per the germline V gene, CDR1 is SEHNR and CDR2 is FQNEAQ (reference sequence). This CDR3 contains 14 residues. The V end was cut by 5 bases, the J end by 1 base, with 12 bases between. DNA of the CDR3: TGTGCCAGCAGCGGAGGGGGGGCGTCCTACGAGCAGTACTTC. This codes for CASSGGGASYEQYF.

The V and J genes are TRBV19 and TRBJ1-1; D gene unclear. This CDR3 has 15 amino acids. CDR1 and CDR2 (germline): LNHDA, SQIVND (reference sequence). The V end lost 0 bases, the J end lost 0 bases, and 8 bases lay between the germline ends. The CDR3: CASSIDGRVNTEAFF. CDR3 coding DNA: TGTGCCAGTAGTATAGATGGAAGGGTGAACACTGAAGCTTTCTTT.

J is TRBJ2-1 and V is TRBV5-5; no definite D call. From germline, CDR1 is SGHKS and CDR2 YYEKEE (reference sequence). This CDR3 has 16 amino acids. Trimming stripped 1 base from V and 6 bases from J, with 17 bases between. For the CDR3, the DNA is TGTGCCAGCAGCTTGTGGGTTCTGGGTCAGATCAATGAGCAGTTCTTC. Its translation is CASSLWVLGQINEQFF.